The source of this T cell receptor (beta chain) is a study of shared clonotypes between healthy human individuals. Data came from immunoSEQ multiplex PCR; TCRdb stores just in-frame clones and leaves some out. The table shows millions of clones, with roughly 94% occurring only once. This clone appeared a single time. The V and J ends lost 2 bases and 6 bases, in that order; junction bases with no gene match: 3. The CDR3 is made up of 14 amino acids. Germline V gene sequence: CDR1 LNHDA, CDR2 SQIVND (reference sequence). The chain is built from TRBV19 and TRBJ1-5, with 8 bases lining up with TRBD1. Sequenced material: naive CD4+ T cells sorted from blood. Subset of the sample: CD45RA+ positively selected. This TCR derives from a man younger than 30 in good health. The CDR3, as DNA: TGTGCCAGTAGTATACAGGGGGCAGGTCAGCCCCAGCATTTT. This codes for CASSIQGAGQPQHF.